The rows below give T cell receptor beta chains drawn from one sample of a study of response to subunit inactivated influenza vaccine. In TCRdb, the RT-PCR reads were re-called with MiXCR into one record per CDR3 protein. The sample lists 800,000 to 1,000,000 distinct CDR3 sequences, approximately 21% occurring once. The sequenced sample was PBMCs from blood, obtained roughly 5 days after vaccination. The source of these receptors is a middle-aged man who received an inactivated influenza vaccine. Each CDR3 is given with its conserved first and last residue. D genes are given only for firm matches. Not every row has a clone size; where given, it reads once, few, many or a size class.

.	TRBV28	TRBJ1-5	few	15	TGTGCCAGCACCATCCAAGGCAGAAGCAATCAGCCCCAGCATTTT	CASTIQGRSNQPQHF
.	TRBV3-1	TRBJ2-7	few	14	TGTGCCAGCAGCCCAAGTGGCGGGAAACGCGAGCAGTACTTC	CASSPSGGKREQYF
.	TRBV4-2	TRBJ2-7	few	15	TGTGCCAGCAGCCAAGATAAGGGGACCTCCTACGAGCAGTACTTC	CASSQDKGTSYEQYF
TRBD2	TRBV30	TRBJ2-1	once	13	TGTGCCTGGACCTCGGGGGGAAACAATGAGCAGTTCTTC	CAWTSGGNNEQFF
.	TRBV3-1	TRBJ1-1	.	16	TGTGCCAGCAGCCATCCGGGACGCAGCATGAACACTGAAGCTTTCTTT	CASSHPGRSMNTEAFF
.	TRBV3-1	TRBJ2-2	few	12	TGTGCCAGCAGCCATCTCACCGGGGAGCTGTTTTTT	CASSHLTGELFF
.	TRBV10-3	TRBJ1-5	few	14	TGTGCCATCAGTGAGTACAGGGACGGCCAGCCCCAGCATTTT	CAISEYRDGQPQHF
.	TRBV28	TRBJ2-5	few	14	TGTGCCAGCAGCACCCTGGACAGACAAGAGACCCAGTACTTC	CASSTLDRQETQYF
.	TRBV5-1	TRBJ1-2	few	14	TGCGCCAGCAGCTCCGGGACACTTAACTATGGCTACACCTTC	CASSSGTLNYGYTF
.	TRBV15	TRBJ1-4	.	17	TGTGCCACCAGCAGAGGAGGGGCCCGTGCAACTAATGAAAAACTGTTTTTT	CATSRGGARATNEKLFF
.	TRBV20-1	TRBJ2-1	.	15	TGCAGTGCTATGAGATACAGGGCGTTCTACAATGAGCAGTTCTTC	CSAMRYRAFYNEQFF
.	TRBV20-1	TRBJ1-5	.	13	TGCAGTGCTAGTATGACATCGCGGCAGCCCCAGCATTTT	CSASMTSRQPQHF
.	TRBV12-3/TRBV12-4	TRBJ2-3	.	12	TGTGCCAGCAGTTTCGACAGTGGCTCGCAGTATTTT	CASSFDSGSQYF
.	TRBV11-2	TRBJ1-1	few	16	TGTGCCAGCAGCTTACCCCGATTTAAGATGAACACTGAAGCTTTCTTT	CASSLPRFKMNTEAFF
.	TRBV4-1	TRBJ2-5	.	13	TGCGCCAGCAGAAAGGGGCTCGGGGAGACCCAGTACTTC	CASRKGLGETQYF
TRBD2	TRBV27	TRBJ2-7	.	14	TGTGCCAGCAGTCATGGCGGGAGAGGCTACGAGCAGTACTTC	CASSHGGRGYEQYF
.	TRBV7-9	TRBJ2-1	.	15	TGTGCCAGCAGCCCCGAGGTGTGGTCCTACAATGAGCAGTTCTTC	CASSPEVWSYNEQFF
TRBD1	TRBV20-1	TRBJ2-3	many	15	TGCAGTGCTAGAGATGCCAGGGGGCAAGCAGATACGCAGTATTTT	CSARDARGQADTQYF
.	TRBV28	TRBJ1-5	few	12	TGTGCCAGCAGTCAGGGGACTCAGCCCCAGCATTTT	CASSQGTQPQHF
.	TRBV20-1	TRBJ2-3	.	15	TGCAGTGCTAGAGACGGGACCTATAGCACAGATACGCAGTATTTT	CSARDGTYSTDTQYF
TRBD1	TRBV5-1	TRBJ1-4	few	14	TGCGCCAGCAGCCGGGACAGTAGGAAGGAAAAACTGTTTTTT	CASSRDSRKEKLFF
.	TRBV7-9	TRBJ2-4	.	15	TGTGCCAGCAGCGGGACGGCCGCAGCCAAAAACATTCAGTACTTC	CASSGTAAAKNIQYF
.	TRBV18	TRBJ2-3	few	14	TGTGCCAGCTCACCAATGAAGGGTTTTGATACGCAGTATTTT	CASSPMKGFDTQYF
.	TRBV10-3	TRBJ2-3	few	15	TGTGCCATCAGTGAAGCTAGCTACGGCACAGATACGCAGTATTTT	CAISEASYGTDTQYF
TRBD2	TRBV7-2	TRBJ2-3	few	16	TGCGCCAGCAGCTTGGCCTTAGCGGGGGGCACAGATACGCAGTATTTT	CASSLALAGGTDTQYF
.	TRBV5-1	TRBJ2-3	few	14	TGCGCCAGCGGGACGCGGGCACTCACAGATACGCAGTATTTT	CASGTRALTDTQYF
.	TRBV4-2	TRBJ2-7	.	15	TGTGCCAGCAGCCTTCCCGGGACAACCGTCGGCGAGCAGTACTTC	CASSLPGTTVGEQYF
.	TRBV5-5	TRBJ2-7	few	14	TGTGCCAGCAGCCAAGTGGACAGTCACTACGAGCAGTACTTC	CASSQVDSHYEQYF
TRBD1	TRBV15	TRBJ1-3	.	18	TGTGCCACCAGCAGAGTTACCTGGGACAGGGTGGCTGGAAACACCATATATTTT	CATSRVTWDRVAGNTIYF
.	TRBV12-3/TRBV12-4	TRBJ2-7	many	13	TGTGCCAGCAGTTTGAGAGGACCCTACGAGCAGTACTTC	CASSLRGPYEQYF
TRBD1	TRBV5-1	TRBJ1-2	few	13	TGCGCCAGCAGCTCCTCCAGGGGGAATGGCTACACCTTC	CASSSSRGNGYTF
.	TRBV20-1	TRBJ1-4	.	14	TGCAGTGCTAGGGGGCAGGGGACTAATGAAAAACTGTTTTTT	CSARGQGTNEKLFF
TRBD1	TRBV12-3/TRBV12-4	TRBJ2-1	.	15	TGTGCCAGCAACTCACCGGGACAGGGGGCCAATGAGCAGTTCTTC	CASNSPGQGANEQFF
.	TRBV4-3	TRBJ2-3	few	15	TGCGCCAGCAGCCAAGAACCGGGAGGCACAGATACGCAGTATTTT	CASSQEPGGTDTQYF
TRBD2	TRBV27	TRBJ2-1	few	16	TGTGCCAGCAGTTCTCCGGGACTAGCGCGAAACAATGAGCAGTTCTTC	CASSSPGLARNNEQFF
.	TRBV21-1	TRBJ2-7	few	14	TGTGCCAGCAGCAAACACAGGGGGGGTTACGAGCAGTACTTC	CASSKHRGGYEQYF
TRBD2	TRBV5-4	TRBJ2-7	.	13	TGTGCCAGCAGCTTGATAGCGGGGTACGAGCAGTACTTC	CASSLIAGYEQYF
TRBD1	TRBV7-2	TRBJ2-5	few	14	TGTGCCAGCAGCTTAGTCAGACAGGGTGGGACCCAGTACTTC	CASSLVRQGGTQYF
TRBD2	TRBV12-3/TRBV12-4	TRBJ2-2	.	14	TGTGCCAGCAGTTTTAGCGGGGGAGCCGGGGAGCTGTTTTTT	CASSFSGGAGELFF
.	TRBV30	TRBJ2-1	few	14	TGTGCCTGGAGCCCAGTGAGCTCCTACAATGAGCAGTTCTTC	CAWSPVSSYNEQFF
.	TRBV5-1	TRBJ2-3	many	12	TGCGCCAGCAGTTCAGGGGTAGATACGCAGTATTTT	CASSSGVDTQYF
.	TRBV7-3	TRBJ2-1	once	15	TGTGCCAGCAGCGGAGGACTATACTCCTACAATGAGCAGTTCTTC	CASSGGLYSYNEQFF
.	TRBV20-1	TRBJ1-1	.	14	TGCAGTGCTAGCACTACCGGGGGGGGTACTGAAGCTTTCTTT	CSASTTGGGTEAFF
.	TRBV20-1	TRBJ1-5	few	15	TGCAGTGCTAGCTGGGGGGGCAGTGGCAATCAGCCCCAGCATTTT	CSASWGGSGNQPQHF